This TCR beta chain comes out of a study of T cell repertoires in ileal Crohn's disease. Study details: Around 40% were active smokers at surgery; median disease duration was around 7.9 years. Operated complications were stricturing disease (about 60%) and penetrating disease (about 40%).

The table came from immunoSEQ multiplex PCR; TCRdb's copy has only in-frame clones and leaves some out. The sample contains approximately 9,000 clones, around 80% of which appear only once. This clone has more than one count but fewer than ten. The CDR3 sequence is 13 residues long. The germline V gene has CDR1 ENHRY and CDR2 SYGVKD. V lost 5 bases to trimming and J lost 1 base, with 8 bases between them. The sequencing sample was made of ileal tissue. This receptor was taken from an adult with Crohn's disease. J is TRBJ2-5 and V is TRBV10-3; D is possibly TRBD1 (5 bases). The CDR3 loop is CAISTGLQETQYF. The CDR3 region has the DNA TGTGCCATCAGTACAGGCCTCCAAGAGACCCAGTACTTC.